These 11 T cell receptor beta chains share one sample of origin, sequenced in a study of cytomegalovirus exposure and HLA in healthy donors. Here immunoSEQ multiplex PCR was the method, and the copy in TCRdb shows in-frame clones only, minus some. This sample yields some 190,000 clones, of which approximately 89% are seen a single time; more than 5.5% belongs to the top ten. Input material: PBMCs. Receptors originate from a man aged 30 to 39 in good health and CMV-seropositive.

The genes are TRBV6-5 and TRBJ1-1, with D unclear. This CDR3 is built from 12 residues. Trimming pared 2 bases from V and 5 bases from J, leaving 6 bases between. Germline assignment: CDR1 MNHEY and CDR2 SVGAGI. The CDR3 loop is CASSYGRTEAFF. The CDR3 DNA reads as TGTGCCAGCAGTTACGGGAGGACTGAAGCTTTCTTT.

This chain joins TRBV11-1 and TRBJ2-6, with a possible D match to TRBD1 (6 bases). CDR1 SGHAT and CDR2 FQDESV come from the germline V gene (reference sequence). This CDR3 is 13 amino acids long. CDR3 bases: TGTGTTGTACAGGGCACTGGGGCCAACGTCCTGACTTTC. Its protein is CVVQGTGANVLTF.

The chain is built from TRBV5-1 and TRBJ1-5; D uncertain. CDR3 length equals 14 residues. Germline CDR1 reads SGHRS; CDR2 reads YFSETQ. The V end was cut by 0 bases, the J end by 2 bases, with 6 bases between. CDR3 protein: CASSLDRGNQPQHF. For the CDR3, the DNA is TGCGCCAGCAGCTTGGACCGTGGCAATCAGCCCCAGCATTTT.

The CDR3 loop reads CASSRLAGEQEQYF. The CDR3 region has the DNA TGCGCCAGCAGCAGACTAGCGGGAGAGCAAGAGCAGTACTTC. The chain couples TRBV5-1 to TRBJ2-7, with 12 positions matching TRBD2. Germline assignment: CDR1 SGHRS and CDR2 YFSETQ. This CDR3 spans 14 amino acids. V shed 4 bases, J shed 7 bases, and the junction held 6 bases outside the gene matches.

J is TRBJ1-3 and V is TRBV5-4; D is possibly TRBD1 (5 bases). The germline CDR1 and CDR2 sequences are SGHNT and YYREEE (reference sequence). This CDR3 comprises 16 residues. The V gene lost 4 bases and the J gene lost 2 bases, with 16 bases spanning the gap. This chain's CDR3 is CASSPGTRGAGNTIYF. The CDR3 DNA is TGTGCCAGCAGCCCAGGAACCCGAGGGGCTGGAAACACCATATATTTT.

V gene TRBV27 combines with J gene TRBJ2-1, with 12 positions matching TRBD2. Germline V lookup: CDR1 MNHEY, CDR2 SMNVEV (reference sequence). Germline trimming cut 6 bases from V and 9 bases from J; bases unmatched to any gene: 6. CDR3 length: 14 amino acids. CDR3 amino acids: CASRLSGLAGEQFF. CDR3 DNA sequence: TGTGCCAGCAGGCTCTCGGGACTAGCGGGTGAGCAGTTCTTC.

This chain links TRBV5-4 with TRBJ2-3; TRBD1 might be the D (5 bases). CDR3 size: 14 residues. Germline V gene sequence: CDR1 SGHNT, CDR2 YYREEE (reference sequence). The V end was cut by 4 bases, the J end by 1 base, with 10 bases between. CDR3 protein: CASSQGGGTDTQYF. The CDR3 coding sequence is TGTGCCAGCAGCCAGGGTGGGGGCACAGATACGCAGTATTTT. Supplemented by reference TRBV5-4 and TRBJ2-3, the full variable domain reads ETGVTQSPTHLIKTRGQQVTLRCSSQSGHNTVSWYQQALGQGPQFIFQYYREEENGRGNFPPRFSGLQFPNYSSELNVNALELDDSALYLCASSQGGGTDTQYFGPGTRLTVL.

The rearrangement joins TRBV7-8 to TRBJ1-1; tentative D call: TRBD1 (6 bases). The CDR3 sequence is 14 residues long. V dropped 5 bases and J dropped 4 bases, with 14 bases sitting between them. Germline V gene sequence: CDR1 SGHVS, CDR2 FQNEAQ. The chain's CDR3 is CASSGYRVFTEAFF. CDR3 DNA: TGTGCCAGCAGCGGTTACAGGGTATTCACTGAAGCTTTCTTT.

This chain uses TRBV15 with TRBJ1-5; D is ambiguous. The CDR3 has 15 amino acids. V was cut by 4 bases and J by 0 bases, with 10 bases left in between. Germline V gene sequence: CDR1 LNHNV, CDR2 YYDKDF (reference sequence). CDR3 coding DNA: TGTGCCACCAGCATCCTCAGCCATAGCAATCAGCCCCAGCATTTT. Translation gives CATSILSHSNQPQHF.

The chain links TRBV6-5 to TRBJ2-3; TRBD2 matches 11 bases. This CDR3 contains 15 residues. Germline values: CDR1 MNHEY, CDR2 SVGAGI. After removal of 5 bases from V and 0 bases from J, the junction contained 1 base not matched to a gene. The CDR3 sequence: CASSRLAGSTDTQYF. CDR3 nucleotides: TGTGCCAGCAGTCGACTAGCGGGAAGCACAGATACGCAGTATTTT.

This clone was observed many times. The rearrangement joins TRBV4-1 to TRBJ1-4; D may be TRBD1 (5 bases). Between the trimmed V and J ends, which lost 1 base and 5 bases, there was a span of 11 bases. The CDR3 runs 15 residues. Germline V CDR1 and CDR2: MGHRA, YSYEKL. Here the CDR3 DNA reads TGCGCCAGCAGCCAAGGGGCGAGGGGAAATGAAAAACTGTTTTTT. It translates to CASSQGARGNEKLFF.